This TCR beta chain was retrieved from a study of T cell repertoires in aging, cancer and after chemotherapy. Study summary: The full dataset contained 7 million to 9.5 million TCR reads.

Multiplex touch-down PCR with TRB-A/B primers amplified rearranged V-D-J TRB sequences. TCRdb analysed the multiplex PCR reads with MiXCR anew, one entry per CDR3 protein. The sample carries several thousand distinct CDR3 sequences, around 20% recorded once. This clonotype is medium-sized in the sample. Germline loops: CDR1 LNHDA, CDR2 SQIVND (reference sequence). The CDR3 runs 15 residues. Trimming left V 1 base short and J 8 bases short, with 17 bases between. TCR beta rearrangements were amplified from peripheral blood genomic DNA. The sample taken for sequencing was blood. This TCR derives from a human donor with a blood cancer. This chain joins TRBV19 and TRBJ1-2; possible D gene TRBD1, 5 bases. CDR3 DNA: TGTGCCAGTAGTATAGCTAGAGGGCAGGGAGACGGCTACACCTTC. Its protein product is CASSIARGQGDGYTF.